What follows is one TCR beta chain and its context. Germline V gene lookup returns CDR1 ENHRY and CDR2 SYGVKD. There are 13 residues in the CDR3. V was shortened by 7 bases and J by 1 base, with 10 bases between the two germline ends. TCRdb keeps only in-frame clones here, not all; method: immunoSEQ multiplex PCR. The repertoire includes about 120,000 clones, 85% to 90% of them detected once, and 7.5% to 9% sits in the top ten. The sample originates from a study of blood T cell repertoires in COVID-19. Across the whole study: The origin of the acute and convalescent COVID-19 samples was the United States, Italy and Spain. PBMCs, B-cell-depleted T cells, or T cells provided the cDNA or gDNA that made up the material.

This chain connects TRBV10-3 to TRBJ1-1; D not certain. The receptor's source is a man between 65 and 80 years old who had recovered from COVID-19. Sequenced material: peripheral blood. CDR3 amino acids: CAINDGRNTEAFF. The CDR3 DNA is TGTGCCATCAATGACGGTAGGAACACTGAAGCTTTCTTT.